A single sample is the source of the 14 T cell receptor beta chains below, sequenced in a study of CD8 T cells in ankylosing spondylitis. TCRdb redid the calling of the 5' RACE reads with MiXCR, one entry per CDR3 protein. This table has about 240,000 distinct CDR3 sequences, around 7.8% appearing once. Sequences were obtained from blood, either unsorted or a sorted T cell fraction (not recorded which). The source is a male donor with ankylosing spondylitis or in good health (not recorded which).

This clonotype was detected ten times or more. The rearrangement links TRBV3-1 to TRBJ2-7, with a tentative D call TRBD1 (5 bases). Trimming took off 2 bases at V and 4 bases at J, with 6 bases between the two ends. This CDR3 is built from 12 residues. CDR1 is LGHDT and CDR2 is YNNKEL in the germline V gene (reference sequence). The CDR3 DNA reads TGTGCCAGCAGCCAAAGGGGTTACGAGCAGTACTTC. Amino acid sequence: CASSQRGYEQYF.

In its sample, this clonotype was seen a few times. The rearrangement uses TRBV7-2 and TRBJ2-5; 11 nucleotides agree with TRBD2. CDR1 is SGHTA and CDR2 is FQGNSA in the germline V gene. CDR3 length: 15 residues. V lost 5 bases to trimming and J lost 2 bases; unmatched junction nucleotides: 4. The CDR3: CASSAIAGGQETQYF. In nucleotides, the CDR3 is TGTGCCAGCAGCGCCATAGCGGGAGGGCAAGAGACCCAGTACTTC.

This clonotype came up many times. The chain employs TRBV5-1 and TRBJ2-5; 7 nucleotides align to TRBD2. Trimming removed 3 bases from V and 3 bases from J; junction bases left unmatched: 5. The germline gives CDR1 SGHRS, CDR2 YFSETQ. This CDR3 contains 14 residues. The CDR3 region is CASSWSGTKETQYF. The CDR3 bases are TGCGCCAGCAGCTGGAGCGGGACTAAAGAGACCCAGTACTTC.

The genes are TRBV6-5 and TRBJ1-1; TRBD1 matches 9 bases. The trim removed 2 bases at V and 4 bases at J, leaving 2 bases unmatched. This CDR3 comprises 14 residues. Germline assignment: CDR1 MNHEY and CDR2 SVGAGI. The CDR3 region is CASSYGGQGTEAFF. For the CDR3, the DNA is TGTGCCAGCAGTTACGGGGGACAGGGCACTGAAGCTTTCTTT.

CDR3 residues: CAWSVMGETQYF. DNA for the CDR3: TGTGCCTGGAGTGTGATGGGAGAGACCCAGTACTTC. This sequence joins TRBV30 and TRBJ2-5; D not resolved. V dropped 0 bases and J dropped 4 bases, with 6 bases sitting between them. Germline V CDR1 and CDR2: GTSNPN, SVGIG (reference sequence). CDR3 size: 12 residues.

Many counts were recorded for this clonotype. This rearrangement joins TRBV5-1 to TRBJ2-5, with a possible D match to TRBD2 (7 bases). V gave up 4 bases and J gave up 5 bases, with 30 bases separating them. The CDR3 has 19 amino acids. Germline CDR1 reads SGHRS; CDR2 reads YFSETQ. CDR3 coding DNA: TGCGCCAGCAGCCCAGGGACGGGGGGCCAAGTTGTCGGGTCGGAGACCCAGTACTTC. Translating gives CASSPGTGGQVVGSETQYF.

The chain joins TRBV11-2 to TRBJ1-2; D perhaps matches TRBD1 (6 bases). V lost 0 bases, J lost 6 bases, and 14 bases lay in between. CDR1 is SGHAT, CDR2 FQNNGV, per germline. CDR3 size: 15 residues. The CDR3 nucleotides are TGTGCCAGCAGCTTAGATCTCAGGGGAGAGGATGGCTACACCTTC. As protein: CASSLDLRGEDGYTF.

This clonotype has a count of ten or more. The chain is built from TRBV7-2 and TRBJ1-3; maybe TRBD1 (6 bases). V was clipped by 0 bases and J by 8 bases, with 14 bases between them. The V gene's germline CDR1 is SGHTA and CDR2 FQGNSA. This CDR3 has 15 residues. Here the CDR3 reads CASSLALGRGYTIYF. Here the CDR3 DNA reads TGTGCCAGCAGCTTAGCGCTAGGCAGGGGTTACACCATATATTTT.

This clonotype occurred a few times. The chain couples TRBV7-9 to TRBJ2-7; possible D gene TRBD2, 6 bases. The CDR3 covers 16 residues. The germline V gene encodes CDR1 SEHNR and CDR2 FQNEAQ (reference sequence). The ends were cut back, 4 bases at V and 2 bases at J, with 18 bases in the middle. The chain's CDR3 is CASSSTGGLLPYEQYF. DNA of the CDR3: TGTGCCAGCAGCTCTACCGGGGGACTCCTCCCCTACGAGCAGTACTTC.

This clonotype came up many times. The chain couples TRBV20-1 to TRBJ2-1, with a weak D call TRBD2 (7 bases). CDR1 DFQATT and CDR2 SNEGSKA come from the germline V gene (reference sequence). With 3 bases removed from V and 12 bases from J, the gap between germline ends came to 21 bases. The CDR3 is 14 amino acids. CDR3 region: CSASEGGGLSPQFF. In DNA form, the CDR3 reads TGCAGTGCTAGTGAGGGGGGGGGGCTTTCTCCGCAGTTCTTC.

Regarding this clonotype: Being one base from a much bigger clone, this may be a read error. Here the CDR3 omits its conserved ending phenylalanine or tryptophan, so a read error is the likely source. The rearrangement joins TRBV7-9 to TRBJ1-1; D gene ambiguous. The CDR3 sequence is 13 residues long. Germline V gene lookup returns CDR1 SEHNR and CDR2 FQNEAQ (reference sequence). V lost 11 bases and J lost 4, with 17 bases in between. In DNA, the CDR3 is TGTGCCTCCCGGGGTGGTCGGGGCACTGAAGCTTTCTCT. Protein product: CASRGGRGTEAFS.

The chain combines TRBV5-1 with TRBJ2-7; 9 bases are a match to TRBD1. The CDR3 spans 15 residues. J was trimmed by 2 bases and V by 4 bases; bases with no gene match: 7. The V gene's germline CDR1 is SGHRS and CDR2 YFSETQ. The CDR3 region is CASSLGQGPTYEQYF. CDR3 DNA: TGCGCCAGCAGCCTAGGACAGGGGCCGACCTACGAGCAGTACTTC.

This clonotype showed up many times. This rearrangement joins TRBV25-1 to TRBJ1-2; possible D gene TRBD1, 6 bases. Deletions cut 3 bases from V and 3 bases from J, with 14 bases between. Germline V CDR1 and CDR2: MGHDK, SYGVNS. This CDR3 is built from 15 residues. The CDR3 here is CASSDIGGHDYGYTF. The CDR3 DNA follows: TGTGCCAGCAGTGATATTGGGGGGCATGACTATGGCTACACCTTC.

CDR3 residues: CAWSVCGQGACEQYF. The DNA of the CDR3 is TGTGCCTGGAGTGTATGCGGACAGGGGGCTTGTGAGCAGTACTTC. V and J are TRBV30 and TRBJ2-7, with 11 bases aligning to TRBD1. Germline V CDR1 and CDR2: GTSNPN, SVGIG (reference sequence). Trimming cost V 0 bases and J 7 bases; bases outside gene matches: 8. The CDR3 consists of 15 residues.